This T cell receptor beta chain appears in the sequencing data of a study of T cells in Graves' hyperthyroidism and ophthalmopathy. TCR beta CDR3 regions were amplified from RNA. The TCR CDR3 first-round RT-PCR relied on the HTBI primer set. In TCRdb, the multiplex PCR reads were re-called with MiXCR into one record per CDR3 protein. This sample has about 840,000 distinct CDR3 sequences, with 38% found just once. This clonotype turned up a few times. The sequenced sample was blood. The clonotype was recovered from a man younger than 35 with Graves' hyperthyroidism.

The CDR3 region is CASRNIPGTTSQETQYF. CDR3 DNA: TGTGCCAGCAGAAACATACCGGGGACAACCTCTCAAGAGACCCAGTACTTC. V gene TRBV7-2 combines with J gene TRBJ2-5, with a possible D match to TRBD1 (6 bases). The CDR3 length is 17 residues. V was clipped by 6 bases and J by 2 bases, with 22 bases between them. Germline V CDR1 and CDR2: SGHTA, FQGNSA.